The clone carrying this T cell receptor (beta chain) has a count of ten or more. Its specificity is unknown. Looked up from germline, CDR1 is DFQATT and CDR2 is SNEGSKA (reference sequence). The CDR3 has 19 residues. Trimming cost V 5 bases and J 1 base; bases outside gene matches: 19. The study made its TCR cDNA through 5'RACE template switching. That step introduced a universal primer site along with UMIs. TCRdb reprocessed the 5' RACE reads with MiXCR, giving one entry per CDR3 protein. This sample yields some 260,000 distinct CDR3 sequences, of which roughly 5% are seen a single time; more than 3% belongs to the top ten. This specimen comes from a study of T cells after yellow fever vaccination. General study findings and limits: Booster sampling recovered most clones from primary vaccination (under 97% CD4, around 88% CD8).

This specimen was CD4+ T cells sorted from PBMCs, taken on the day of the yellow fever booster vaccination. The chain uses TRBV20-1 and TRBJ1-1, with 10 positions matching TRBD1. The clonotype comes from a man younger than 30 who received the YFV17D yellow fever vaccine. The CDR3 loop reads CSAGLGPTGQGFSNTEAFF. CDR3 DNA: TGCAGTGCTGGTTTGGGCCCGACGGGACAGGGGTTTTCGAACACTGAAGCTTTCTTT.